This T cell receptor (beta chain) is from a study of blood T cell repertoires in COVID-19. The CDR3 sequence is 12 residues long. Germline V lookup: CDR1 SGHAT, CDR2 FQNNGV. V lost 3 bases, J lost 6 bases, and 6 bases lay in between. Sequenced by immunoSEQ multiplex PCR; TCRdb stores in-frame clones only, minus some. The table has roughly 47,000 clones, 82% seen once. V gene TRBV11-2 combines with J gene TRBJ2-1, with D uncertain. The sequence was obtained from a woman between 65 and 79 years old with acute or convalescent COVID-19. Sequencing was carried out using peripheral blood. Here the CDR3 DNA reads TGTGCCAGCAGCTTTGGAGCCAATGAGCAGTTCTTC. The encoded protein is CASSFGANEQFF.